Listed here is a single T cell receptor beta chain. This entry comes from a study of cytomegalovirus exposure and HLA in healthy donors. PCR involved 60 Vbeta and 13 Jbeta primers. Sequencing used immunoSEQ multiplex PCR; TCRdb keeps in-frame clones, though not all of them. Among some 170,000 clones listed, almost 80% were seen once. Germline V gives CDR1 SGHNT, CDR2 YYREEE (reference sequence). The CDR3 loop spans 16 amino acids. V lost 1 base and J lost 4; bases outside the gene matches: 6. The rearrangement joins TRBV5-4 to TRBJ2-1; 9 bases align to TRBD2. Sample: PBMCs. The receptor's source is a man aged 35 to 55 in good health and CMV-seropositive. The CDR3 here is CASSLWLAGPYNEQFF. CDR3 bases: TGTGCCAGCAGCTTGTGGCTAGCGGGACCATACAATGAGCAGTTCTTC.